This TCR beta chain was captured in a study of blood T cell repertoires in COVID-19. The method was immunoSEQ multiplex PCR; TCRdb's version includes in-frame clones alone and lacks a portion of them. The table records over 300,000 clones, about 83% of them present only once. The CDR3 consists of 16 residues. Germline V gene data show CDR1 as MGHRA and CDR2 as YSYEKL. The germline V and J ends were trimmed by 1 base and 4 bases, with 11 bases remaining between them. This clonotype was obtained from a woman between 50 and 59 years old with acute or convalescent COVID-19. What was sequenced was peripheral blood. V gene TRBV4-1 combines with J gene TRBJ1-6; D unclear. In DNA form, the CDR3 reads TGCGCCAGCAGCCAAGCGGTAGTTCTTTATAATTCACCCCTCCACTTT. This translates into CASSQAVVLYNSPLHF.